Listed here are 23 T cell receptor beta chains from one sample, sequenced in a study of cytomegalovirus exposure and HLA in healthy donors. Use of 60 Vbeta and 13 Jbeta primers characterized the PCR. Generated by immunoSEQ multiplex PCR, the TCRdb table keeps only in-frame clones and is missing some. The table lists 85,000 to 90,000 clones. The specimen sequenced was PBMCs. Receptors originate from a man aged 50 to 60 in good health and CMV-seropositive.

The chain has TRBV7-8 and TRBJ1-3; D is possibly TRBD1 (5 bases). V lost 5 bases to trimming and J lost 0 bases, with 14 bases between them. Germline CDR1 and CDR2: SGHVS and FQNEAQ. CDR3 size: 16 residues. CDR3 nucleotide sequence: TGTGCCAGCAGCACCGACAGAGCAAGCTCTGGAAACACCATATATTTT. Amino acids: CASSTDRASSGNTIYF.

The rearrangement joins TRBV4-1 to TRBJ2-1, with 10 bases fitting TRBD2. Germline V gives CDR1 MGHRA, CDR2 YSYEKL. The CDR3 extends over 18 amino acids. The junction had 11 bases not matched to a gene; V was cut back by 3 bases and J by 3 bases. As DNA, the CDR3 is TGCGCCAGCAGCCAGGTCCCAAGGACTAGCGGAATCTACAATGAGCAGTTCTTC. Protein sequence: CASSQVPRTSGIYNEQFF.

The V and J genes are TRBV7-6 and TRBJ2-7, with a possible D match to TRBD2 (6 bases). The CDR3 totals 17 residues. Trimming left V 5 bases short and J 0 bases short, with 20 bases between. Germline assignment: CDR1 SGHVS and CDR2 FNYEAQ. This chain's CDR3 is CASSPLPGDGSSYEQYF. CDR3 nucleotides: TGTGCCAGCAGCCCCCTCCCCGGGGACGGGAGCTCCTACGAGCAGTACTTC.

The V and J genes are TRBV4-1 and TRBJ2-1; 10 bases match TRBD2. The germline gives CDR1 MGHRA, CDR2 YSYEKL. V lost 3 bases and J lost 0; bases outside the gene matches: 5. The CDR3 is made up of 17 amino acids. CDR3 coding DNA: TGCGCCAGCAGCCATTGGTCTAGCGGGAGCTCCTACAATGAGCAGTTCTTC. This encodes CASSHWSSGSSYNEQFF.

The CDR3 sequence: CASSPGLAGQQYV. In nucleotides, the CDR3 is TGTGCCAGCTCACCGGGACTAGCGGGACAACAGTACGTC. The chain recombines TRBV18 with TRBJ2-7; 13 nucleotides match TRBD2. The CDR3 contains 13 residues. The germline gives CDR1 KGHSH, CDR2 LQKENI. J was trimmed by 10 bases and V by 3 bases; bases with no gene match: 3.

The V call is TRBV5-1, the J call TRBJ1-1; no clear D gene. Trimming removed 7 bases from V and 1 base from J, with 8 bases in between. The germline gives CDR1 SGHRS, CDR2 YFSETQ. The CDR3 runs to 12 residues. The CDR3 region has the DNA TGCGCCAGCGGCCGCCAGAACACTGAAGCTTTCTTT. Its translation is CASGRQNTEAFF.

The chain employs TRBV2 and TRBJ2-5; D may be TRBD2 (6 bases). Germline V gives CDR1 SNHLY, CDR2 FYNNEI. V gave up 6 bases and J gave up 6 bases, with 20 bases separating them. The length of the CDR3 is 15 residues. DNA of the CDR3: TGTGCCAGCAGCCCGTGGAGCGGGCGTGAGAAGACCCAGTACTTC. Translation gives CASSPWSGREKTQYF.

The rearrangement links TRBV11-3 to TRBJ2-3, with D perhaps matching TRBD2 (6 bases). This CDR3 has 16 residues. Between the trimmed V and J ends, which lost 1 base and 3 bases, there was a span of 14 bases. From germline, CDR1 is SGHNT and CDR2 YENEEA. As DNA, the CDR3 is TGTGCCAGCAGCTTAGTCGGTGCGGGAAGAACAGATACGCAGTATTTT. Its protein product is CASSLVGAGRTDTQYF.

The CDR3 coding sequence is TGTGCCAGCAGCGACCCGACAGATCCAGATACGCAGTATTTT. It encodes CASSDPTDPDTQYF. The V gene is TRBV9, the J gene TRBJ2-3; D possibly corresponds to TRBD1 (5 bases). V lost 3 bases, J lost 4 bases, and 12 bases lay in between. CDR3 length: 14 amino acids. CDR1 SGDLS and CDR2 YYNGEE come from the germline V gene.

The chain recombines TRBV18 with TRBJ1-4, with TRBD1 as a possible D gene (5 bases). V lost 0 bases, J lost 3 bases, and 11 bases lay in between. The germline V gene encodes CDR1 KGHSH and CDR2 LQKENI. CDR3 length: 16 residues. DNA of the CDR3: TGTGCCAGCTCACCACCGGTCACAGGCGCTAATGAAAAACTGTTTTTT. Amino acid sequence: CASSPPVTGANEKLFF.

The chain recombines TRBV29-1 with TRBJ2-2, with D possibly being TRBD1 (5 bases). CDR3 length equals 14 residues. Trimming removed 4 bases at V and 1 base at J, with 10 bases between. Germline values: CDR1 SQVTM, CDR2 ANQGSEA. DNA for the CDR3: TGCAGCGTTGCCCGACAGAAGAACACCGGGGAGCTGTTTTTT. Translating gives CSVARQKNTGELFF.

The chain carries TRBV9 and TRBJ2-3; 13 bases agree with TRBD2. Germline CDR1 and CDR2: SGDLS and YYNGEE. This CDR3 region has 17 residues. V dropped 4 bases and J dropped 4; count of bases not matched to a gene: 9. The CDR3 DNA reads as TGTGCCAGCAGCCCCCGGGGGGGGACTAGCGGGGCAGATACGCAGTATTTT. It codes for CASSPRGGTSGADTQYF.

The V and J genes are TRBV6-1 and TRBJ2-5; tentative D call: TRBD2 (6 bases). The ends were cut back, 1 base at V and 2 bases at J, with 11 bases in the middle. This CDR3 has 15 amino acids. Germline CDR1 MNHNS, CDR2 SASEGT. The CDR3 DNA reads TGTGCCAGCAGTGAAGTAGCGGCCGGACAAGAGACCCAGTACTTC. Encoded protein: CASSEVAAGQETQYF.

This CDR3 is CASTRGETTNEKLFF. CDR3 sequence (DNA): TGTGCCAGTACCAGGGGGGAGACGACTAATGAAAAACTGTTTTTT. The chain combines TRBV19 with TRBJ1-4; the match to TRBD1 covers 7 bases. J was trimmed by 2 bases and V by 7 bases; bases with no gene match: 7. Germline values: CDR1 LNHDA, CDR2 SQIVND (reference sequence). The CDR3 consists of 15 residues.

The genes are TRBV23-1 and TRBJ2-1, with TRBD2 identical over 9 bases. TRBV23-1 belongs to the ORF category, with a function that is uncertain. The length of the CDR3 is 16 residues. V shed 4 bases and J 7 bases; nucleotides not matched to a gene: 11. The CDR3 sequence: CASSLPGGRADNEQFF. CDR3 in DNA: TGCGCCAGCAGTCTGCCCGGCGGGAGGGCCGATAATGAGCAGTTCTTC.

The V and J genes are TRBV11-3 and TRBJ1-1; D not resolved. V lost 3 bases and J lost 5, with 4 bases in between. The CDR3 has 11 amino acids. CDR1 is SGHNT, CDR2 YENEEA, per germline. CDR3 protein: CASSFRTEAFF. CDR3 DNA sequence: TGTGCCAGCAGCTTTCGGACTGAAGCTTTCTTT.

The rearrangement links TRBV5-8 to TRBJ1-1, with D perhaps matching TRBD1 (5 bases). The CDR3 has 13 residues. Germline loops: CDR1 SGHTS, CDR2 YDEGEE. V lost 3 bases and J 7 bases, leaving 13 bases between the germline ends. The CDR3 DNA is TGTGCCAGCAGCTCCTGGGGCGCGGTTGAAGCTTTCTTT. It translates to CASSSWGAVEAFF.

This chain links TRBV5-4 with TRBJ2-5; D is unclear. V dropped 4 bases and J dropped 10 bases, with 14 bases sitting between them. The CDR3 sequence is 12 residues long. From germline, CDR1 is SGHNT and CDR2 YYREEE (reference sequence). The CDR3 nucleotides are TGTGCCAGCAGCCAATCAGGAAATAACCAGTACTTC. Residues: CASSQSGNNQYF.

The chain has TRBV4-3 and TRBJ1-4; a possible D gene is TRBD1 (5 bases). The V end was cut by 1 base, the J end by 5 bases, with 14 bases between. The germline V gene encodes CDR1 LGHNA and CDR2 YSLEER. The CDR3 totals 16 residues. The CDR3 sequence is CASSQAPGLSNEKLFF. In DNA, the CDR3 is TGCGCCAGCAGCCAAGCTCCGGGACTCTCGAATGAAAAACTGTTTTTT.

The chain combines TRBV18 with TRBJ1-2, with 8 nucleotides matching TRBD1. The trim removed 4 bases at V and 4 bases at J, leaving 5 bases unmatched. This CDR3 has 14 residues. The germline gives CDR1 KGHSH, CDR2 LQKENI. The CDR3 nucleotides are TGTGCCAGCTCACTGGACAGGGCGGCCTATGGCTACACCTTC. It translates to CASSLDRAAYGYTF.

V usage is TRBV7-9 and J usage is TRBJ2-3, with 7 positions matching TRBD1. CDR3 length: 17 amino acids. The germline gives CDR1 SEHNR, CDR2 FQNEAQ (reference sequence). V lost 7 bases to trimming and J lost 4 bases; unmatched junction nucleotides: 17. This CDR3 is CASNRLALRGGPDTQYF. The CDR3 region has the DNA TGTGCCAGCAACCGGCTAGCTCTGCGAGGGGGCCCAGATACGCAGTATTTT.

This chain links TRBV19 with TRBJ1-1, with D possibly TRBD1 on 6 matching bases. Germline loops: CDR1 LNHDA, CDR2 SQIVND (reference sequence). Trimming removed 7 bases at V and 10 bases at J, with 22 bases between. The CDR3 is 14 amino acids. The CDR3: CASTPGRGGGLAFF. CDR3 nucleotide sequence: TGTGCCAGTACCCCTGGCAGGGGTGGGGGTTTAGCTTTCTTT.

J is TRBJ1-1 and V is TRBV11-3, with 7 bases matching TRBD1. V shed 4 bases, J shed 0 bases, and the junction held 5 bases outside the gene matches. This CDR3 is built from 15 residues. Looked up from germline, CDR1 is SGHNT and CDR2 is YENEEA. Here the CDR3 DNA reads TGTGCCAGCAGCTCTTACAGGGGTCTGAACACTGAAGCTTTCTTT. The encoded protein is CASSSYRGLNTEAFF.